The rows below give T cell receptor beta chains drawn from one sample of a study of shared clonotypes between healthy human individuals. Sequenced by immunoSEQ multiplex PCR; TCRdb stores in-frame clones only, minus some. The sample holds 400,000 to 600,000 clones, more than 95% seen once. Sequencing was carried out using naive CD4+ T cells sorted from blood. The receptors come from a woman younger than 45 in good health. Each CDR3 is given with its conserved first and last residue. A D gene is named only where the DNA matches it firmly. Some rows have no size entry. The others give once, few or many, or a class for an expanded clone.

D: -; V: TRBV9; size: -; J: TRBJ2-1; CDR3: CASSVASYLYNEQFF; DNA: TGTGCCAGCAGCGTAGCGAGCTACCTTTACAATGAGCAGTTCTTC
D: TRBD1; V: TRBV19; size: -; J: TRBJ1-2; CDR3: CASSRTGNYGYTF; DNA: TGTGCCAGTAGCCGGACAGGGAACTATGGCTACACCTTC
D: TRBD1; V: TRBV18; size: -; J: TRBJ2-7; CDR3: CASSPYGQETYEQYF; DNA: TGTGCCAGCTCACCCTACGGACAGGAAACCTACGAGCAGTACTTC
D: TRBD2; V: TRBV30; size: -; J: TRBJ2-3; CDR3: CAWTSTRTSGQSTDTQYF; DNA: TGTGCCTGGACCAGCACTCGGACTAGCGGGCAAAGCACAGATACGCAGTATTTT
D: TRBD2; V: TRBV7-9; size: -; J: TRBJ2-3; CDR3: CASSSGLAGHTDTQYF; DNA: TGTGCCAGCAGCTCAGGACTAGCGGGGCACACAGATACGCAGTATTTT
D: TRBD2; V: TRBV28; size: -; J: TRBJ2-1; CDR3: CASRPSGVVYNEQFF; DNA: TGTGCCAGCAGGCCTAGCGGAGTAGTCTACAATGAGCAGTTCTTC
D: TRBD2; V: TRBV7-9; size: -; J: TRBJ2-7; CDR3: CASSLAGTSGELGYEQYF; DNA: TGTGCCAGCAGCTTAGCGGGGACTAGCGGTGAACTGGGGTACGAGCAGTACTTC
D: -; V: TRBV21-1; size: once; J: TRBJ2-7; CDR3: CASPNRATYEQYF; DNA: TGTGCCAGCCCTAACAGGGCTACCTACGAGCAGTACTTC
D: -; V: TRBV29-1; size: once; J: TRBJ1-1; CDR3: CSVVWRPPNTEAFF; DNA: TGCAGCGTTGTTTGGAGACCTCCGAACACTGAAGCTTTCTTT
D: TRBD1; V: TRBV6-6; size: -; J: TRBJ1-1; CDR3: CASSYRQGGRTEAFF; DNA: TGTGCCAGCAGTTACAGGCAGGGGGGGAGGACTGAAGCTTTCTTT
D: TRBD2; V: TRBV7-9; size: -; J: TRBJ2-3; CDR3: CASSLEGGLADTQYF; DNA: TGTGCCAGCAGCTTAGAGGGAGGGTTGGCAGATACGCAGTATTTT
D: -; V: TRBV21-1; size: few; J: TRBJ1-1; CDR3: CASREAFF; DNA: TGTGCCAGCAGGGAAGCTTTCTTT
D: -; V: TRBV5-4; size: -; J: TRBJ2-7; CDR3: CASSLDASSYEQYF; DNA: TGTGCCAGCAGCTTGGACGCAAGCTCCTACGAGCAGTACTTC